This paragraph reports one TCR beta chain. Using roughly 200 ng DNA, approximately 30,000 T cell genomes, the sorted-subset replicate PCRs were run. Some clones are missing from TCRdb's copy, which holds only in-frame ones; the method was immunoSEQ multiplex PCR. The sample includes 1 million to 1.2 million clones, about 72% of them seen just once. This specimen belongs to a study of shared clonotypes between healthy human individuals. The germline V gene encodes CDR1 GTSNPN and CDR2 SVGIG (reference sequence). Trimming pared 2 bases from V and 6 bases from J, leaving 10 bases between. The CDR3 sequence is 13 residues long.

The clonotype originates from a young man in good health. Some clones in this sample may be carry-over from other donors' samples. Sequencing was performed on memory CD4+ T cells from PBMCs. As to subset: CD45RA-negative fraction. V gene TRBV30 combines with J gene TRBJ2-2, with D unresolved. CDR3 protein: CAWSYAPPGELFF. As DNA, the CDR3 is TGTGCCTGGAGTTACGCTCCCCCCGGGGAGCTGTTTTTT. The full variable domain, completed using reference TRBV30 and TRBJ2-2, is SQTIHQWPATLVQPVGSPLSLECTVEGTSNPNLYWYRQAAGRGLQLLFYSVGIGQISSEVPQNLSASRPQDRQFILSSKKLLLSDSGFYLCAWSYAPPGELFFGEGSRLTVL.